This is a list of T cell receptor beta chains from one sample in a study of response to subunit inactivated influenza vaccine. One entry per CDR3 protein results from TCRdb running MiXCR on the RT-PCR reads. The table records under 500,000 distinct CDR3 sequences, about a tenth of them present only once. This specimen consisted of PBMCs from blood, obtained 35 to 45 days after vaccination. The receptors were gathered from a man aged 50-60 years who received an inactivated influenza vaccine. The CDR3 runs from the conserved cysteine through the conserved F or W. A D gene is named only where the DNA matches it firmly. The size entry is marked missing in some rows and otherwise reads once, few, many or a size class.

TRBV6-1	TRBD2	TRBJ2-2	once	CASSEWLAGGPLNTGELFF	TGTGCCAGCAGTGAATGGTTAGCGGGAGGACCCCTGAACACCGGGGAGCTGTTTTTT
TRBV14	NA	TRBJ2-3	few	CASSPLGTTQYF	TGTGCCAGCAGCCCGCTAGGCACGACGCAGTATTTT
TRBV4-3	NA	TRBJ2-7	few	CASSQESASYEQYF	TGCGCCAGCAGCCAAGAGTCAGCCTCCTACGAGCAGTACTTC
TRBV20-1	NA	TRBJ2-3	few	CSARVRGTVTDTQYF	TGCAGTGCTAGAGTCCGCGGGACTGTGACAGATACGCAGTATTTT
TRBV20-1	NA	TRBJ2-7	few	CSAEGVEGSYEQYF	TGCAGTGCTGAAGGGGTTGAAGGGTCCTACGAGCAGTACTTC
TRBV25-1	TRBD2	TRBJ2-1	few	CASSDPSGSGYNEQFF	TGTGCCAGCAGTGACCCCAGCGGGAGTGGTTACAATGAGCAGTTCTTC
TRBV3-1	TRBD2	TRBJ2-3	few	CASSQDTSGGQYF	TGTGCCAGCAGCCAAGATACCAGCGGGGGGCAGTATTTT
TRBV24-1	NA	TRBJ2-2	few	CATSDFSSRAGELFF	TGTGCCACCAGTGATTTCTCTAGCAGGGCCGGGGAGCTGTTTTTT
TRBV4-3	TRBD1	TRBJ1-6	many	CASSQDRGLTPLHF	TGCGCCAGCAGCCAAGATAGGGGGCTTACACCCCTCCACTTT
TRBV30	NA	TRBJ1-2	NA	CAWKSGVPYGYTF	TGTGCCTGGAAATCCGGGGTACCCTATGGCTACACCTTC
TRBV5-1	TRBD1	TRBJ1-2	many	CASSSTGLDYGYTF	TGCGCCAGCAGCTCGACAGGGTTGGACTATGGCTACACCTTC
TRBV9	NA	TRBJ2-1	NA	CASSVEDRINEQFF	TGTGCCAGCAGCGTAGAGGACCGGATCAATGAGCAGTTCTTC
TRBV6-1	NA	TRBJ2-5	NA	CASRTVETQYF	TGTGCCAGCAGGACGGTGGAGACCCAGTACTTC
TRBV29-1	NA	TRBJ2-3	NA	CAMGQLTDTQYF	TGTGCGATGGGGCAGCTCACAGATACGCAGTATTTT
TRBV11-2	TRBD2	TRBJ2-7	many	CASSLTGTRVYEQYF	TGTGCCAGCAGCTTAACCGGGACTAGGGTGTACGAGCAGTACTTC
TRBV7-9	NA	TRBJ2-5	NA	CASRKEIAQETQYF	TGTGCCAGCAGGAAGGAGATAGCGCAAGAGACCCAGTACTTC
TRBV7-2	TRBD2	TRBJ2-7	few	CASSLGEGVAEQYF	TGTGCCAGCAGCTTAGGGGAGGGAGTAGCCGAGCAGTACTTC
TRBV7-8	TRBD2	TRBJ2-3	NA	CASSLHGLAGVRDTQYF	TGTGCCAGCAGCCTCCACGGACTAGCGGGAGTCAGGGATACGCAGTATTTT
TRBV5-1	TRBD1	TRBJ2-2	few	CASSLSTGPTGELFF	TGCGCCAGCAGCCTTTCGACAGGGCCTACCGGGGAGCTGTTTTTT
TRBV5-1	TRBD2	TRBJ2-5	NA	CASSSRGLAGGRETQYF	TGCGCCAGCAGCTCCAGGGGACTAGCGGGGGGCCGGGAGACCCAGTACTTC
TRBV13	TRBD1	TRBJ1-6	NA	CASSLGGTGINSPLHF	TGTGCCAGCAGCTTAGGCGGGACAGGAATAAATTCACCCCTCCACTTT
TRBV7-2	NA	TRBJ2-7	few	CASSRRGNYEQYF	TGTGCCAGCAGCCGCCGCGGGAACTACGAGCAGTACTTC
TRBV12-3/TRBV12-4	TRBD2	TRBJ2-7	few	CASSYRLAGTYEQYF	TGTGCCAGCAGCTACCGACTAGCGGGGACCTACGAGCAGTACTTC
TRBV7-8	TRBD1	TRBJ2-5	NA	CASSYYRGPGTQYF	TGTGCCAGCAGCTATTACAGGGGGCCGGGGACCCAGTACTTC
TRBV20-1	TRBD2	TRBJ2-3	NA	CSARPRTSGSTDTQYF	TGCAGTGCTAGACCTCGGACTAGCGGGAGCACAGATACGCAGTATTTT
TRBV5-1	TRBD1	TRBJ2-3	few	CASGRTGQDTQYF	TGCGCCAGCGGACGGACAGGCCAAGATACGCAGTATTTT
TRBV5-4	TRBD1	TRBJ2-5	few	CASSSGTGKETQYF	TGTGCCAGCAGCTCCGGGACAGGGAAAGAGACCCAGTACTTC
TRBV10-3	TRBD2	TRBJ2-7	few	CAISNQREAEQYF	TGTGCCATCAGTAACCAGCGGGAGGCCGAGCAGTACTTC
TRBV14	NA	TRBJ1-5	few	CASSQGTDSNQPQHF	TGTGCCAGCAGCCAAGGCACGGATAGCAATCAGCCCCAGCATTTT
TRBV7-2	TRBD1	TRBJ1-2	NA	CASSQPNTGVNGYTF	TGTGCCAGCAGTCAACCTAATACAGGGGTTAACGGCTACACCTTC
TRBV4-1	NA	TRBJ2-3	NA	CASSHIIADTQYF	TGCGCCAGCAGCCATATTATAGCAGATACGCAGTATTTT
TRBV20-1	TRBD1	TRBJ2-7	few	CSARDLLRDRGSWEQYF	TGCAGTGCTAGAGATCTGCTCCGGGACAGGGGAAGCTGGGAGCAGTACTTC
TRBV3-1	NA	TRBJ2-7	NA	CASSHSLPYEQYF	TGTGCCAGCAGCCATTCGTTGCCCTACGAGCAGTACTTC
TRBV20-1	NA	TRBJ1-1	many	CSARDSRGNTEAFF	TGCAGTGCTAGAGATAGCAGGGGGAACACTGAAGCTTTCTTT
TRBV6-1	NA	TRBJ1-6	few	CASSERVTEKPLHF	TGTGCCAGCAGTGAAAGGGTGACAGAGAAACCCCTCCACTTT
TRBV2	NA	TRBJ2-1	few	CASSEETVSYNEQFF	TGTGCCAGCAGTGAAGAGACCGTATCCTACAATGAGCAGTTCTTC
TRBV20-1	NA	TRBJ1-2	NA	CSAGAGSGYGYTF	TGCAGTGCGGGCGCAGGGTCTGGCTATGGCTACACCTTC
TRBV20-1	TRBD1	TRBJ2-7	few	CSARKTSGTGVKEQYF	TGCAGTGCTAGAAAAACCTCCGGGACAGGGGTGAAGGAGCAGTACTTC
TRBV15	TRBD1	TRBJ2-4	NA	CATREQGSDKNIQYF	TGTGCCACCAGAGAACAGGGGTCCGACAAAAACATTCAGTACTTC
TRBV7-8	NA	TRBJ2-1	NA	CASSLGGGISYNEQFF	TGTGCCAGCAGCTTAGGGGGCGGGATTTCCTACAATGAGCAGTTCTTC
TRBV5-6	TRBD1	TRBJ1-2	many	CASSLDWDRGSGYTF	TGTGCCAGCAGCTTGGATTGGGACAGGGGATCGGGCTACACCTTC
TRBV11-1	TRBD1	TRBJ2-7	many	CASSAGQGRFEALYEQYF	TGTGCCAGCAGCGCCGGACAGGGGCGCTTTGAGGCACTTTACGAGCAGTACTTC
TRBV12-3/TRBV12-4	NA	TRBJ2-1	many	CASSHSIGEQFF	TGTGCCAGCAGCCATTCCATTGGTGAGCAGTTCTTC
TRBV28	NA	TRBJ2-6	few	CASSPLVGANVLTF	TGTGCCAGCAGTCCCCTTGTTGGGGCCAACGTCCTGACTTTC
TRBV7-8	NA	TRBJ1-5	NA	CASSSYRLTGNQPQHF	TGTGCCAGCAGCTCCTACAGGCTAACGGGGAATCAGCCCCAGCATTTT
TRBV20-1	TRBD1	TRBJ2-1	few	CSATTGRAYNEQFF	TGCAGTGCTACGACAGGGCGAGCCTACAATGAGCAGTTCTTC
TRBV20-1	NA	TRBJ2-3	few	CSARDRTRGSTDTQYF	TGCAGTGCTAGAGATCGGACTAGGGGGAGCACAGATACGCAGTATTTT
TRBV20-1	NA	TRBJ2-7	few	CSAPTHSQWYEQYF	TGCAGTGCCCCAACACACTCACAATGGTACGAGCAGTACTTC
TRBV7-4	TRBD2	TRBJ2-7	NA	CASSPGGLEQYF	TGTGCCAGCAGCCCCGGGGGGTTAGAGCAGTACTTC
TRBV9	NA	TRBJ2-1	NA	CASSVGLGIPYNEQFF	TGTGCCAGCAGCGTAGGACTAGGGATCCCATACAATGAGCAGTTCTTC
TRBV12-3/TRBV12-4	TRBD2	TRBJ2-3	few	CASSFASGGTDTQYF	TGTGCCAGCAGTTTTGCTAGCGGGGGCACAGATACGCAGTATTTT
TRBV24-1	NA	TRBJ2-6	few	CATSDTVLSGANVLTF	TGTGCCACCAGTGATACCGTCCTCTCTGGGGCCAACGTCCTGACTTTC
TRBV20-1	TRBD2	TRBJ2-3	few	CSALTSARTDTQYF	TGCAGTGCGTTGACTAGCGCCCGCACAGATACGCAGTATTTT
TRBV19	NA	TRBJ2-2	NA	CASSIEGGELFF	TGTGCCAGTAGTATAGAAGGCGGGGAGCTGTTTTTT
TRBV7-8	NA	TRBJ2-5	NA	CASSPGTWGVETQYF	TGTGCCAGCAGCCCTGGGACTTGGGGCGTAGAGACCCAGTACTTC
TRBV29-1	TRBD2	TRBJ2-1	many	CSVVPMSGRVNEQFF	TGCAGCGTTGTCCCTATGAGCGGGAGGGTTAATGAGCAGTTCTTC
TRBV5-1	NA	TRBJ1-2	NA	CARPQASANYGYTF	TGCGCCAGACCACAGGCGTCAGCTAACTATGGCTACACCTTC
TRBV12-3/TRBV12-4	TRBD2	TRBJ2-7	NA	CASSTPGLAEASYEQYF	TGTGCCAGCAGTACCCCGGGACTAGCGGAAGCCTCCTACGAGCAGTACTTC
TRBV6-2/TRBV6-3	NA	TRBJ1-2	few	CASTRFGGYGYTF	TGTGCCAGCACCCGATTTGGGGGCTATGGCTACACCTTC